This is a list of T cell receptor beta chains from one sample in a study of neurological immune-mediated disorders. TCRdb reanalysed the 5' RACE reads using MiXCR and keeps one entry per CDR3 protein. Of 55,000 to 75,000 distinct CDR3 sequences detected, roughly 5.6% appear once; the ten largest clones hold about 5.7%. The sample consisted of PBMCs. The receptors were sampled from a human donor with multiple sclerosis. The donor label of this sample is uncertain. CDR3s include the opening cysteine and the closing phenylalanine or tryptophan. Fields, in order: CDR3 DNA, CDR3 protein, V gene, D gene, J gene, clone size. The D gene is left open where the match is weak. Some rows mark clone size as missing; the rest say once, few, many or name a class of expanded clone.

TGTGCCAGCAGTTACTCGATATTAGCGGGCGCCTACAATGAGCAGTTCTTC	CASSYSILAGAYNEQFF	TRBV6-2/TRBV6-3	TRBD2	TRBJ2-1	NA
TGTGCCATCGTTGGACAGGGGTGGACCGGGGAGCTGTTTTTT	CAIVGQGWTGELFF	TRBV7-9	TRBD1	TRBJ2-2	many
TGTGCCAGTAGTCCAAGATATAGCGGGGAGCTGTTTTTT	CASSPRYSGELFF	TRBV19	NA	TRBJ2-2	NA
TGTGCCAGCAGTGGTGTGACTGAGGGGGGACACACAGATACGCAGTATTTT	CASSGVTEGGHTDTQYF	TRBV25-1	NA	TRBJ2-3	NA
TGCAGTGCTCATCGCAGGGGCCACCAGTTCTTC	CSAHRRGHQFF	TRBV20-1	NA	TRBJ2-1	few
TGCAGTGCAAGAAAGATGACTGATACGCAGTATTTT	CSARKMTDTQYF	TRBV20-1	NA	TRBJ2-3	many
TGTGCCATCAGTGAGTCGGCGACAGGGCGGCCCCTCCACTTT	CAISESATGRPLHF	TRBV10-3	TRBD1	TRBJ1-6	many
TGTGCCAGCAGCTTGGAATGGGTCCTCGCCACTGAAGCTTTCTTT	CASSLEWVLATEAFF	TRBV5-5	NA	TRBJ1-1	many
TGTGCCAGCAGTGAAATCATCTCGCAGGGATCTCAGCCCCAGCATTTT	CASSEIISQGSQPQHF	TRBV6-1	NA	TRBJ1-5	many
TGCAGTGCTAGCAGGGCCGGCCAGCCCCAGCATTTT	CSASRAGQPQHF	TRBV20-1	NA	TRBJ1-5	many
TGCGCCAGCAGCCACCGGACTGATTCCTATGGCTACACCTTC	CASSHRTDSYGYTF	TRBV5-1	NA	TRBJ1-2	many
TGTGCCAGCAGTTTTTATCACAGGGCAGACACCGGGGAGCTGTTTTTT	CASSFYHRADTGELFF	TRBV27	NA	TRBJ2-2	NA
TGCGCCAGCAGCTTAAGTTTGGTTGGTGAGCAGTTCTTC	CASSLSLVGEQFF	TRBV5-1	NA	TRBJ2-1	medium-sized
TGCGCCAGCAGCCAAGATAAAATTTCCGGGGAGACCCAGTACTTC	CASSQDKISGETQYF	TRBV4-1	NA	TRBJ2-5	many
TGCGCCAGCAGTGACCAGGTTAATGAAAAACTGTTTTTT	CASSDQVNEKLFF	TRBV4-1	NA	TRBJ1-4	many
TGCGCCAGCAGCCTTAGCGGGTCCGGGGGGAATGAGCAGTTCTTC	CASSLSGSGGNEQFF	TRBV4-3	TRBD2	TRBJ2-1	NA
TGTGCCAGCAGCTCTCGGGACACCCGCACAGATACGCAGTATTTT	CASSSRDTRTDTQYF	TRBV7-9	NA	TRBJ2-3	many
TGCGCCAGCAGCTCTCTAGCGGGGGGGCCGTCTGGCGGTCTCTTC	CASSSLAGGPSGGLF	TRBV5-1	TRBD2	TRBJ2-1	NA
TGTGCCAGCCGAGACAGGGAAAGGAGAAAACTGTTTTTT	CASRDRERRKLFF	TRBV21-1	NA	TRBJ1-4	many
TGCAGCGCAGGGACAGGGGTCACTGAAGCTTTCTTT	CSAGTGVTEAFF	TRBV29-1	TRBD1	TRBJ1-1	many
TGCAGTGCTAGAACATCGCCAAGCACAGATACGCAGTATTTT	CSARTSPSTDTQYF	TRBV20-1	NA	TRBJ2-3	many
TGTGCCACCAGCGGAGGGGTTTTGGGAGGCTTCTATGGCTACACCTTC	CATSGGVLGGFYGYTF	TRBV15	NA	TRBJ1-2	many
TGTGCCAGCAGCTCTCGAAAGCTTTACTACGAGCAGTACTTC	CASSSRKLYYEQYF	TRBV13	NA	TRBJ2-7	many
TGTGCCTGGAGCAGGGAATATTCACCCCTCCACTTT	CAWSREYSPLHF	TRBV30	NA	TRBJ1-6	many
TGCGCCAGCAGCTTGGTCACAGATTACGCAGATACGCAGTATTTT	CASSLVTDYADTQYF	TRBV5-1	NA	TRBJ2-3	NA
TGTGCCATCTCCGGCCAGGGGACTACCGGGGAGCTGTTTTTT	CAISGQGTTGELFF	TRBV10-3	NA	TRBJ2-2	many
TGCGCCAGCAGCTTGATCGGGCAGAACTACGAGCAGTACTTC	CASSLIGQNYEQYF	TRBV5-1	NA	TRBJ2-7	many
TGCGCCAGCAGCGTCGGGGGGGGGCGTAACAATGAGCAGTTCTTC	CASSVGGGRNNEQFF	TRBV5-1	TRBD2	TRBJ2-1	many
TGTGCCAGCAGTGAAGCGCTTACAGCCTATGGCTACACCTTC	CASSEALTAYGYTF	TRBV2	NA	TRBJ1-2	NA
TGTGCCAGCAGCAGAGCTACCACCTTCACAGATACGCAGTATTTT	CASSRATTFTDTQYF	TRBV11-2	NA	TRBJ2-3	many
TGCGCCAGCAGCCTGCGTAGCGGAGAGGAGACCCAGTACTTC	CASSLRSGEETQYF	TRBV5-1	NA	TRBJ2-5	many
TGTGCCACCAGACCCGATAACACAGATACGCAGTATTTT	CATRPDNTDTQYF	TRBV10-3	NA	TRBJ2-3	many
TGCGCCAGCAGCTCCACACCGGTGGCCACTGAAGCTTTCTTT	CASSSTPVATEAFF	TRBV5-1	NA	TRBJ1-1	many
TGCGGCACCTGGAAGGCAGATACGCAGTATTTT	CGTWKADTQYF	TRBV20-1	NA	TRBJ2-3	many
TGTGCCATCAGGAGACAGGGTAGGGGTGTAGATGGAGCTTTCTTT	CAIRRQGRGVDGAFF	TRBV10-3	TRBD1	TRBJ1-1	many
TGTGCCAGCTCACGGCGACAGGGAGGACGTGGCTACACCTTC	CASSRRQGGRGYTF	TRBV18	TRBD1	TRBJ1-2	many
TGCGCCAGCCTACAGGGGGCAGCGAACACCGGGGAGCTGTTTTTT	CASLQGAANTGELFF	TRBV5-1	TRBD1	TRBJ2-2	many
TGCAGTGCTTCTGATCTCGACAGGGGAAATGAGCAGTTCTTC	CSASDLDRGNEQFF	TRBV20-1	TRBD1	TRBJ2-1	many
TGTGCCAGCAGCGCTATCCTCCCAGATACGCAGTATTTT	CASSAILPDTQYF	TRBV9	NA	TRBJ2-3	many